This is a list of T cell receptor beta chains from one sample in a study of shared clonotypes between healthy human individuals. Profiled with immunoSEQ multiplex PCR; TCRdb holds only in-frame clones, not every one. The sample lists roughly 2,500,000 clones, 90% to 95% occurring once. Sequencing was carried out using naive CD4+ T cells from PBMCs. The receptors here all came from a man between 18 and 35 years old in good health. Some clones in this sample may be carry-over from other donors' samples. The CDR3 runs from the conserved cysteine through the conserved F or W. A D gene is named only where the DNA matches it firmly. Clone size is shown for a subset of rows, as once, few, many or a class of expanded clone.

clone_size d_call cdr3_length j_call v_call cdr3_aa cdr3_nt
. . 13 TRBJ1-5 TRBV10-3 CATGRDGNQPQHF TGTGCCACCGGTCGGGACGGCAATCAGCCCCAGCATTTT
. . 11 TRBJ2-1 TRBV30 CAWSSNNEQFF TGTGCCTGGAGTAGCAACAATGAGCAGTTCTTC
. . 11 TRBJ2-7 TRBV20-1 CSARPQYEQYF TGCAGTGCTAGACCCCAGTACGAGCAGTACTTC
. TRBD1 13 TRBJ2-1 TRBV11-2 CASSIGQGNEQFF TGTGCCAGCAGCATCGGACAGGGGAATGAGCAGTTCTTC
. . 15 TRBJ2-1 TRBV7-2 CASRLGGAFYNEQFF TGTGCCAGCAGGCTGGGGGGGGCTTTTTACAATGAGCAGTTCTTC
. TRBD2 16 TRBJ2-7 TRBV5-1 CASSLATGGRADEQYF TGCGCCAGCAGCTTGGCGACAGGCGGGAGGGCCGACGAGCAGTACTTC
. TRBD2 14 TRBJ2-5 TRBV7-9 CASSFTSAQETQYF TGTGCCAGCAGTTTTACTAGCGCTCAAGAGACCCAGTACTTC
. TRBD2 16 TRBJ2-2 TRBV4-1 CASSQGNGGLSGELFF TGCGCCAGCAGCCAAGGAAACGGGGGGTTATCCGGGGAGCTGTTTTTT
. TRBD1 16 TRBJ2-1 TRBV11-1 CASSLGPRGWYNEQFF TGTGCCAGCAGCTTAGGTCCCAGGGGGTGGTACAATGAGCAGTTCTTC
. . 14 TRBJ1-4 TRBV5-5 CASSRRATNEKLFF TGTGCCAGCAGCCGAAGAGCAACTAATGAAAAACTGTTTTTT
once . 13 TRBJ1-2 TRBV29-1 CSAEASGGSGYTF TGCAGCGCCGAGGCTTCGGGGGGCAGTGGCTACACCTTC
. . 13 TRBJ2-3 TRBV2 CASSLDRTDTQYF TGTGCCAGCAGTTTAGACAGGACAGATACGCAGTATTTT
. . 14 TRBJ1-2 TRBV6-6 CASSYSRLTYGYTF TGTGCCAGCAGTTACTCAAGGTTAACCTATGGCTACACCTTC
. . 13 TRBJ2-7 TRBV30 CAWSRGVSYEQYF TGTGCCTGGAGTCGCGGGGTTTCCTACGAGCAGTACTTC
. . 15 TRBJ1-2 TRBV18 CASSPQGRQNYGYTF TGTGCCAGCTCACCACAGGGCCGACAGAACTATGGCTACACCTTC
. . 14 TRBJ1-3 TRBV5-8 CASGDGFSGNTIYF TGTGCCAGCGGGGACGGATTCTCTGGAAACACCATATATTTT
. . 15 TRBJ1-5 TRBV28 CASSLPRGAEQPQHF TGTGCCAGCAGTTTGCCTCGAGGGGCCGAACAGCCCCAGCATTTT
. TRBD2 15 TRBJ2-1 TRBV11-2 CASRPISGRENEQFF TGTGCCAGCAGACCCATTAGCGGGAGGGAAAATGAGCAGTTCTTC
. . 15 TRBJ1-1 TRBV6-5 CASSYYGSQNTEAFF TGTGCCAGCAGTTACTATGGCAGCCAGAACACTGAAGCTTTCTTT
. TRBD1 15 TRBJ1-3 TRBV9 CASSARQGSGNTIYF TGTGCCAGCAGCGCAAGACAGGGATCTGGAAACACCATATATTTT
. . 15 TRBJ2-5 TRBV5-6 CASSPGTVSQETQYF TGTGCCAGCAGCCCCGGGACGGTAAGCCAAGAGACCCAGTACTTC
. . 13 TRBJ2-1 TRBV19 CASREQQGTEQFF TGTGCCAGTAGGGAACAACAGGGAACTGAGCAGTTCTTC
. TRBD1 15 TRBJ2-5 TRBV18 CASSPRDRAEETQYF TGTGCCAGCTCACCACGGGACAGGGCTGAGGAGACCCAGTACTTC
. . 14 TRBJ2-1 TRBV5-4 CASSLAGTRNEQFF TGTGCCAGCAGCTTGGCCGGGACCCGCAATGAGCAGTTCTTC
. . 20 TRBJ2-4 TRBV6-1 CASSERLRPPPVQAKNIQYF TGTGCCAGCAGTGAACGCTTGAGACCTCCCCCAGTCCAAGCCAAAAACATTCAGTACTTC
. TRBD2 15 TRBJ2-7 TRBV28 CASKWGASGRAQWYF TGTGCCAGCAAGTGGGGGGCTAGCGGGAGGGCCCAGTGGTACTTC
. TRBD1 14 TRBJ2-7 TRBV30 CAWTKGDREAEQYF TGTGCCTGGACGAAAGGGGACAGGGAGGCCGAGCAGTACTTC
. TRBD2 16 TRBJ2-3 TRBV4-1 CASSQMRDYRTDTQYF TGCGCCAGCAGCCAGATGAGGGACTACCGCACAGATACGCAGTATTTT
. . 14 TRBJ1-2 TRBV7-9 CASSPYPWTDGYTF TGTGCCAGCAGCCCCTACCCTTGGACAGATGGCTACACCTTC
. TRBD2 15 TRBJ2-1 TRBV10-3 CAIRQGLAEFNEQFF TGTGCCATCAGACAGGGACTAGCGGAGTTCAATGAGCAGTTCTTC
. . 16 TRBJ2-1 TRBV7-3 CASSPHVGGSYNEQFF TGTGCCAGCAGCCCGCACGTGGGAGGCTCCTACAATGAGCAGTTCTTC
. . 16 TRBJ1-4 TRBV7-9 CASSQERGGGLEKLFF TGTGCCAGCAGCCAAGAGAGGGGAGGGGGTCTTGAAAAACTGTTTTTT
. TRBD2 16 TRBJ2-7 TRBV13 CASSLGGPSGTLEQYF TGTGCCAGCAGCTTAGGGGGGCCTAGCGGGACCCTCGAGCAGTACTTC
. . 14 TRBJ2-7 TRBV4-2 CASSRDLSSYEQYF TGTGCCAGCAGCCGGGACTTGTCTTCCTACGAGCAGTACTTC
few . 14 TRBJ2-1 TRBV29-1 CSVAQGSGYNEQFF TGCAGCGTCGCCCAGGGTTCAGGTTACAATGAGCAGTTCTTC
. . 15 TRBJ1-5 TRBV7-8 CASSRYRASNQPQHF TGTGCCAGCAGCCGCTACAGGGCTAGCAATCAGCCCCAGCATTTT
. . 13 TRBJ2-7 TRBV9 CASSPQPPYEQYF TGTGCCAGCAGCCCTCAGCCCCCATACGAGCAGTACTTC
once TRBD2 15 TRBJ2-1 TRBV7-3 CASSPGLAGYNEQFF TGTGCCAGCAGCCCAGGACTAGCGGGATACAATGAGCAGTTCTTC
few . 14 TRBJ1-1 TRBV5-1 CASSLGTANTEAFF TGCGCCAGCAGCTTGGGGACAGCGAACACTGAAGCTTTCTTT
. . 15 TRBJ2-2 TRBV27 CASHPQYANTGELFF TGTGCCAGCCACCCACAATACGCGAACACCGGGGAGCTGTTTTTT
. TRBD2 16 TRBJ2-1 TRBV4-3 CASSGGPGAGGNEQFF TGCGCCAGCAGCGGAGGACCTGGCGCGGGGGGCAATGAGCAGTTCTTC
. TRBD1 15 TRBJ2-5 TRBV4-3 CASSHLQGAVETQYF TGCGCCAGCAGCCACCTACAGGGGGCGGTAGAGACCCAGTACTTC
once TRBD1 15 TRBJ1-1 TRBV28 CASSSWTGGNTEAFF TGTGCCAGCAGTTCGTGGACAGGGGGTAACACTGAAGCTTTCTTT
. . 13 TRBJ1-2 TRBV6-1 CASSEARVDGYTF TGTGCCAGCAGTGAAGCCAGGGTGGATGGCTACACCTTC
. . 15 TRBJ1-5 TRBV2 CASSRATGRNQPQHF TGTGCCAGCAGTCGCGCTACCGGGAGGAATCAGCCCCAGCATTTT
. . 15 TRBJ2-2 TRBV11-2 CASSFAGSRTGELFF TGTGCCAGCAGCTTTGCAGGGAGTCGCACCGGGGAGCTGTTTTTT
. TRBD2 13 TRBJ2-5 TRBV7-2 CASSTGGTMDQYF TGTGCCAGCAGCACCGGAGGGACTATGGACCAGTACTTC
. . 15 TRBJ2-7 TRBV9 CASSVGMARDYEQYF TGTGCCAGCAGCGTAGGAATGGCGCGGGACTACGAGCAGTACTTC
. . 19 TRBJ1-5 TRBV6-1 CASSEPRPSGGYSNQPQHF TGTGCCAGCAGTGAACCCCGACCCTCGGGGGGCTATAGCAATCAGCCCCAGCATTTT
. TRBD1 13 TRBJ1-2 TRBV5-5 CASSEQGDYGYTF TGTGCCAGCAGCGAACAGGGGGACTATGGCTACACCTTC
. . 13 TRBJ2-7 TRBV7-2 CASSYGGSYEQYF TGTGCCAGCAGCTACGGGGGCTCCTACGAGCAGTACTTC
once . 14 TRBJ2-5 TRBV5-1 CASSLGSGQETQYF TGCGCCAGCAGCTTGGGTTCGGGACAAGAGACCCAGTACTTC
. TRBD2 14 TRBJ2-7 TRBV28 CASGLTSGSHEQYF TGTGCCAGCGGTCTGACTAGCGGGAGCCACGAGCAGTACTTC
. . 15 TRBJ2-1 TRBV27 CASRGWQAYYNEQFF TGTGCCAGCAGGGGTTGGCAGGCTTACTACAATGAGCAGTTCTTC
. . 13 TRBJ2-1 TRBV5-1 CASSLGGSSEQFF TGCGCCAGCAGCTTGGGTGGTAGCTCTGAGCAGTTCTTC
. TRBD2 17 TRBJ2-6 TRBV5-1 CASSAGLAVGGANVLTF TGCGCCAGCAGCGCGGGACTAGCGGTTGGCGGGGCCAACGTCCTGACTTTC
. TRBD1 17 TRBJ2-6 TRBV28 CASSLYQGARGANVLTF TGTGCCAGCAGTTTATATCAGGGGGCGCGTGGGGCCAACGTCCTGACTTTC
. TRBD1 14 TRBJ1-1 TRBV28 CASRGGQGKTEAFF TGTGCCAGCAGGGGTGGACAGGGGAAGACTGAAGCTTTCTTT
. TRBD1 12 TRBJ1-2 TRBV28 CASNRGLYGYTF TGTGCCAGCAACAGGGGGCTGTATGGCTACACCTTC
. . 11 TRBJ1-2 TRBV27 CASSLGGSYTF TGTGCCAGCAGTTTAGGCGGTAGCTACACCTTC